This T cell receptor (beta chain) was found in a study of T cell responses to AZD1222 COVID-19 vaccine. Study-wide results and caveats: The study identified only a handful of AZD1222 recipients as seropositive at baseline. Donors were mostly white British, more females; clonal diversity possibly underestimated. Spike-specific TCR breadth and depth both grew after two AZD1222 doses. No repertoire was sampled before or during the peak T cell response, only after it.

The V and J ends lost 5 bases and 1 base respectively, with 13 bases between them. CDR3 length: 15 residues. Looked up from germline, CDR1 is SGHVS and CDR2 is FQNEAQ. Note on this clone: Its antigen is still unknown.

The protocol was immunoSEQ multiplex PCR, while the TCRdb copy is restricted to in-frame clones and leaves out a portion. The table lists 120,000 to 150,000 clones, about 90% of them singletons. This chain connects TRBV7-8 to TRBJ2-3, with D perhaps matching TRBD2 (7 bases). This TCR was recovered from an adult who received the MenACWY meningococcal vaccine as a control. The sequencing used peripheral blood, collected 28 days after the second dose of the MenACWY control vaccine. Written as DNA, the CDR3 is TGTGCCAGCAGCCGAGGAGGGGGGGGCACAGATACGCAGTATTTT. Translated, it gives CASSRGGGGTDTQYF.